These 29 T cell receptor beta chains came from one sample sequenced in a study of blood T cell repertoires in COVID-19. The protocol was immunoSEQ multiplex PCR, while the TCRdb copy is restricted to in-frame clones and leaves out a portion. The sample records about 220,000 clones, roughly 80% being singletons. Sequences were obtained from peripheral blood. The receptors here all came from a woman aged 25 to 45 who had recovered from COVID-19.

V and J are TRBV30 and TRBJ2-7; 7 bases agree with TRBD2. V lost 1 base to trimming and J lost 13 bases; unmatched junction nucleotides: 13. Per the germline V gene, CDR1 is GTSNPN and CDR2 is SVGIG (reference sequence). The CDR3 spans 13 residues. The CDR3 coding sequence is TGTGCCTGGAGTGCCCTTTTGGACGGGAGGCGTTACTTC. It yields the protein CAWSALLDGRRYF.

The CDR3 nucleotides are TGTGCCAGCAGCGATTGGACAGCGAACACTGAAGCTTTCTTT. This encodes CASSDWTANTEAFF. The chain recombines TRBV7-9 with TRBJ1-1; tentatively, D is TRBD1 (6 bases). The CDR3 runs 14 residues. Germline loops: CDR1 SEHNR, CDR2 FQNEAQ (reference sequence). V lost 5 bases and J lost 1, with 11 bases in between.

The table lists this clone with a few counts. This chain links TRBV11-2 with TRBJ2-7, with TRBD2 as a possible D gene (6 bases). This CDR3 contains 14 residues. V lost 3 bases to trimming and J lost 9 bases, with 18 bases between them. Germline lookup yields CDR1 SGHAT and CDR2 FQNNGV. The CDR3 spells CASSFGGTQLGQYF. Written as DNA, the CDR3 is TGTGCCAGCAGCTTCGGCGGGACTCAGTTGGGGCAGTACTTC.

The chain couples TRBV28 to TRBJ2-2; D gene uncertain. CDR1 and CDR2 from the germline V gene are MDHEN and SYDVKM. Trimming removed 1 base at V and 5 bases at J, with 17 bases between. This CDR3 comprises 17 residues. CDR3 sequence (DNA): TGTGCCAGCAGTTTATCCCCCGATAGCCAATGGACCGGGGAGCTGTTTTTT. Its protein product is CASSLSPDSQWTGELFF. The entire variable domain, with the rest obtained from reference TRBV28 and TRBJ2-2, is as follows: DVKVTQSSRYLVKRTGEKVFLECVQDMDHENMFWYRQDPGLGLRLIYFSYDVKMKEKGDIPEGYSVSREKKERFSLILESASTNQTSMYLCASSLSPDSQWTGELFFGEGSRLTVL.

The rearrangement uses TRBV27 and TRBJ2-7; 7 nucleotides match TRBD1. In germline, CDR1 is MNHEY, CDR2 SMNVEV (reference sequence). The junction had 7 bases not matched to a gene; V was cut back by 6 bases and J by 5 bases. This CDR3 has 13 amino acids. In DNA, the CDR3 is TGTGCCAGCAGGTCCGACAGGGTCAACGAGCAGTACTTC. This encodes CASRSDRVNEQYF.

This chain joins TRBV6-5 and TRBJ2-1; TRBD1 agrees at 8 bases. Looked up from germline, CDR1 is MNHEY and CDR2 is SVGAGI. The ends lost 5 bases at V and 8 bases at J; junction bases unmatched: 11. This CDR3 has 15 residues. The CDR3 coding sequence is TGTGCCAGCAGTCGAGGGCAGGGGGCGAATTATGAGCAGTTCTTC. This codes for CASSRGQGANYEQFF.

As regards this clone: Since a much larger clone is just one base distant, this may be a read error. The J gene is TRBJ2-6, the V gene TRBV3-1 (or the pseudogene TRBV3-2), with D possibly being TRBD1 (5 bases). Between the trimmed V and J ends, which lost 4 bases and 2 bases, there was a span of 6 bases. The CDR3 runs to 14 residues. Germline values: CDR1 LGHDT, CDR2 YNNKEL (reference sequence). The DNA of the CDR3 is TGTGCCAGCAGCCCCAGGGCTGGGGCCAACGTCCTGACTTTC. Protein product: CASSPRAGANVLTF.

This chain uses TRBV28 with TRBJ2-1, with 9 nucleotides matching TRBD1. Germline CDR1 and CDR2: MDHEN and SYDVKM. J was trimmed by 12 bases and V by 2 bases; bases with no gene match: 11. The CDR3 is 15 residues long. The CDR3 reads CASSLGRDRDNGQFF. CDR3 in DNA: TGTGCCAGCAGTTTAGGCAGGGACAGGGATAACGGGCAGTTCTTC.

CDR3 coding DNA: TGTGCCAGCAGTTTATCCTCAGGCCCTATGAACACTGAAGCTTTCTTT. Translating it yields CASSLSSGPMNTEAFF. The gene calls are TRBV28 and TRBJ1-1, with D unresolved. V shed 1 base and J shed 0 bases, with 12 bases lying between them. The V gene's germline CDR1 is MDHEN and CDR2 SYDVKM. This CDR3 region has 16 residues.

The chain combines TRBV6-5 with TRBJ1-2; 10 positions match TRBD1. The CDR3 length is 14 residues. The germline CDR1 and CDR2 sequences are MNHEY and SVGAGI. With V trimmed by 7 bases and J by 4 bases, 6 bases remained unmatched. The CDR3 sequence: CASTDRGRAYGYTF. DNA for the CDR3: TGTGCCAGCACCGACAGGGGGCGAGCCTATGGCTACACCTTC.

The chain carries TRBV7-6 and TRBJ1-3, with 8 positions matching TRBD1. CDR3 length: 16 amino acids. Unmatched junction bases numbered 5, after V lost 0 bases and J lost 4 bases. Germline CDR1 SGHVS, CDR2 FNYEAQ. Here the CDR3 DNA reads TGTGCCAGCAGCTTAGCCGGCAGGGGGCTGGGAAACACCATATATTTT. It codes for CASSLAGRGLGNTIYF.

The chain recombines TRBV23-1 with TRBJ1-4, with 9 bases that match TRBD1. TRBV23-1 has ORF status, its function being uncertain. J lost 7 bases, V lost 6 bases, and 0 bases had no gene match. This CDR3 has 12 amino acids. Here the CDR3 reads CASRQGAEKLFF. CDR3 nucleotides: TGCGCCAGCAGACAGGGGGCTGAAAAACTGTTTTTT.

The chain links TRBV2 to TRBJ1-2; 8 bases fit TRBD1. After removal of 5 bases from V and 3 bases from J, the junction contained 2 bases not matched to a gene. The length of the CDR3 is 13 residues. CDR1 SNHLY and CDR2 FYNNEI come from the germline V gene. CDR3: CASSLTGDYGYTF. In DNA, the CDR3 is TGTGCCAGCAGTTTGACAGGGGACTATGGCTACACCTTC.

The chain combines TRBV18 with TRBJ1-1; no firm D call. CDR1 KGHSH and CDR2 LQKENI come from the germline V gene. This CDR3 has 12 amino acids. V lost 5 bases, J lost 8 bases, and 12 bases lay in between. The CDR3 protein is CASSGWAPEAFF. CDR3 in DNA: TGTGCCAGCTCAGGTTGGGCGCCCGAAGCTTTCTTT.

V and J are TRBV28 and TRBJ1-2; TRBD1 matches 9 bases. Germline V gene sequence: CDR1 MDHEN, CDR2 SYDVKM. Trimming cost V 11 bases and J 4 bases; bases outside gene matches: 5. This CDR3 comprises 12 residues. CDR3: CALRDRAYGYTF. Written as DNA, the CDR3 is TGTGCCCTCCGGGACAGGGCCTATGGCTACACCTTC.

The rearrangement joins TRBV5-1 to TRBJ2-2; 8 nucleotides match TRBD2. V lost 2 bases and J lost 5; bases outside the gene matches: 8. The CDR3 loop spans 16 amino acids. Per germline, CDR1 SGHRS and CDR2 YFSETQ. The CDR3 region has the DNA TGCGCCAGCAGCTTTCTCGGCGGGAGGATGACCGGGGAGCTGTTTTTT. Translation: CASSFLGGRMTGELFF. Combining the CDR3 with reference TRBV5-1 and TRBJ2-2 gives the whole variable domain KAGVTQTPRYLIKTRGQQVTLSCSPISGHRSVSWYQQTPGQGLQFLFEYFSETQRNKGNFPGRFSGRQFSNSRSEMNVSTLELGDSALYLCASSFLGGRMTGELFFGEGSRLTVL.

V usage is TRBV19 and J usage is TRBJ2-7; D gene ambiguous. V was shortened by 6 bases and J by 4 bases, with 10 bases between the two germline ends. The CDR3 totals 12 residues. Germline V CDR1 and CDR2: LNHDA, SQIVND (reference sequence). The CDR3 DNA reads as TGTGCCAGTAGCCACACAGCATACGAGCAGTACTTC. Translated: CASSHTAYEQYF.

This clone was counted once. The rearrangement links TRBV30 to TRBJ1-1, with a weak D call TRBD1 (6 bases). The length of the CDR3 is 13 residues. The germline V gene has CDR1 GTSNPN and CDR2 SVGIG (reference sequence). The germline V and J ends were trimmed by 3 bases and 5 bases, with 13 bases remaining between them. CDR3 in amino acids: CAWRKGGGTEAFF. Written as DNA, the CDR3 is TGTGCCTGGAGAAAGGGGGGAGGGACTGAAGCTTTCTTT.

The V and J genes are TRBV14 and TRBJ2-5; 7 nucleotides match TRBD1. Germline trimming cut 1 base from V and 5 bases from J; bases unmatched to any gene: 10. Germline CDR1 reads SGHDN; CDR2 reads FVKESK. There are 16 residues in the CDR3. The CDR3 region is CASSQGSTGFGETQYF. CDR3 DNA sequence: TGTGCCAGCAGCCAAGGGTCGACAGGGTTCGGGGAGACCCAGTACTTC.

The chain uses TRBV6-5 and TRBJ1-1; D is uncertain. V was cut by 2 bases and J by 2 bases, with 15 bases left in between. The CDR3 length is 16 residues. Germline CDR1 and CDR2: MNHEY and SVGAGI. The CDR3 loop is CASSYPPDNRNTEAFF. The CDR3 DNA sequence: TGTGCCAGCAGTTACCCTCCCGACAACCGTAACACTGAAGCTTTCTTT.

The chain carries TRBV6-6 and TRBJ1-4; 7 bases match TRBD1. CDR3 length equals 14 residues. After removal of 6 bases from V and 8 bases from J, the junction contained 9 bases not matched to a gene. CDR1 and CDR2 (germline): MNHNY, SVGAGI (reference sequence). The chain's CDR3 is CASSPGQRGEKLFF. The CDR3 bases are TGTGCCAGCAGCCCGGGACAGAGGGGGGAAAAACTGTTTTTT.

J is TRBJ1-1 and V is TRBV3-1 (or the pseudogene TRBV3-2); D is ambiguous. Per the germline V gene, CDR1 is LGHDT and CDR2 is YNNKEL (reference sequence). This CDR3 is 12 amino acids long. V was cut by 4 bases and J by 11 bases, with 14 bases left in between. The CDR3 sequence: CASSLPRLPAFF. In DNA, the CDR3 is TGTGCCAGCAGCCTACCCCGCCTACCGGCTTTCTTT.

This chain joins TRBV27 and TRBJ1-1; tentatively, D is TRBD1 (5 bases). The CDR3 covers 14 residues. Germline V lookup: CDR1 MNHEY, CDR2 SMNVEV (reference sequence). The V and J ends lost 1 base and 4 bases respectively, with 10 bases between them. The CDR3 sequence is CASSLLGGGTEAFF. The CDR3 bases are TGTGCCAGCAGTTTATTGGGGGGAGGCACTGAAGCTTTCTTT.

This sequence joins TRBV7-9 and TRBJ1-4; perhaps TRBD1 as D (5 bases). From germline, CDR1 is SEHNR and CDR2 FQNEAQ (reference sequence). The CDR3 is 12 amino acids. V was clipped by 0 bases and J by 13 bases, with 9 bases between them. CDR3 sequence: CASSLAREGLFF. DNA for the CDR3: TGTGCCAGCAGCTTAGCCAGGGAAGGACTGTTTTTT.

The chain combines TRBV28 with TRBJ1-2; TRBD1 might be the D (5 bases). V was trimmed by 7 bases and J by 4 bases, leaving 28 bases between them. The CDR3 extends over 18 amino acids. Germline CDR1 MDHEN, CDR2 SYDVKM. The CDR3 spells CASIKWGNWYRTPYGYTF. Written as DNA, the CDR3 is TGTGCCAGCATAAAGTGGGGAAATTGGTACAGGACCCCCTATGGCTACACCTTC.

This chain connects TRBV6-2 or TRBV6-3 to TRBJ1-5; a weak D match, TRBD1 (6 bases). The germline V gene has CDR1 MNHEY and CDR2 SVGEGT. V dropped 6 bases and J dropped 1 base, with 19 bases sitting between them. The CDR3 runs to 17 residues. Here the CDR3 reads CASSPLVGARSNQPQHF. The CDR3 bases are TGTGCCAGCAGCCCTCTTGTGGGGGCGCGAAGCAATCAGCCCCAGCATTTT.

The rearrangement links TRBV28 to TRBJ2-6, with a tentative D call TRBD1 (6 bases). Germline V gives CDR1 MDHEN, CDR2 SYDVKM. The CDR3 sequence is 15 residues long. The V end was cut by 6 bases, the J end by 0 bases, with 9 bases between. CDR3 in amino acids: CASSLQGSGANVLTF. CDR3 in DNA: TGTGCCAGCAGCCTACAGGGCTCTGGGGCCAACGTCCTGACTTTC. Using reference TRBV28 and TRBJ2-6 for the parts outside the CDR3, the full variable domain is DVKVTQSSRYLVKRTGEKVFLECVQDMDHENMFWYRQDPGLGLRLIYFSYDVKMKEKGDIPEGYSVSREKKERFSLILESASTNQTSMYLCASSLQGSGANVLTFGAGSRLTVL.

This clone is a singleton in its sample. V usage is TRBV7-9 and J usage is TRBJ1-3, with unresolved D. V gave up 10 bases and J gave up 8 bases, with 6 bases separating them. CDR1 and CDR2 from the germline V gene are SEHNR and FQNEAQ (reference sequence). CDR3 size: 9 residues. CDR3 sequence reads: CATSDTIYF. The DNA for the CDR3 is TGTGCCACCTCCGACACCATATATTTT.

This clone was observed once. The rearrangement uses TRBV28 and TRBJ2-7; perhaps TRBD1 as D (5 bases). The CDR3 contains 11 residues. The V and J ends lost 7 bases and 5 bases respectively, with 9 bases between them. Per germline, CDR1 MDHEN and CDR2 SYDVKM. CDR3 region: CASTVDNEQYF. The CDR3 DNA reads TGTGCCAGCACGGTGGACAACGAGCAGTACTTC.